Below are 3 T cell receptor beta chains sequenced from a single sample in a study of long-term antiretroviral therapy in people with HIV. An immunoSEQ assay, version v3.0, was performed at survey level. TCRdb's copy holds only in-frame clones and misses some; the assay was immunoSEQ multiplex PCR. The data contain about 36,000 clones, about 80% of them singletons. Sample: unsorted PBMCs, taken 3.4 years after starting antiretroviral therapy. These TCRs come from a man younger than 40 with HIV.

V and J are TRBV27 and TRBJ2-1; 7 bases agree with TRBD2. CDR3 size: 17 residues. V lost 6 bases, J lost 8 bases, and 19 bases stayed unmatched. Germline lookup yields CDR1 MNHEY and CDR2 SMNVEV (reference sequence). The CDR3 reads CASRTAQAGEVSDEQFF. In DNA form, the CDR3 reads TGTGCCAGCAGGACCGCCCAGGCGGGAGAGGTATCCGATGAGCAGTTCTTC.

The J gene is TRBJ2-1, the V gene TRBV29-1; TRBD1 matches 8 bases. The J segment lost 9 bases and the V segment lost 3 bases, leaving 10 bases of the junction unmatched. Per the germline V gene, CDR1 is SQVTM and CDR2 is ANQGSEA. CDR3 length: 14 amino acids. The CDR3 coding sequence is TGCAGCGTTGACGCTGGGCAGGGGGCAGGTGAGCAGTTCTTC. Protein sequence: CSVDAGQGAGEQFF.

The chain carries TRBV7-9 and TRBJ2-3; the D is unclear. Trimming stripped 5 bases from V and 4 bases from J, with 13 bases between. Germline V gene sequence: CDR1 SEHNR, CDR2 FQNEAQ (reference sequence). This CDR3 spans 14 amino acids. The CDR3 loop reads CASSPSPQADTQYF. In DNA, the CDR3 is TGTGCCAGCAGCCCCAGCCCCCAGGCAGATACGCAGTATTTT.